Below, 17 T cell receptor beta chains from the same sample are listed, as sequenced in a study of CD8 T cells in ankylosing spondylitis. TCRdb called the 5' RACE reads again in MiXCR, with one record for every CDR3 protein. The top ten hold more than 9% of the sample, which has about 110,000 distinct CDR3 sequences, about 24% seen once. The sequenced sample was synovial fluid, either unsorted or a sorted T cell fraction (not recorded which). The receptors were sampled from a male donor with ankylosing spondylitis.

The sample holds many counts of this clonotype. The chain employs TRBV10-3 and TRBJ2-1; 9 bases are a match to TRBD2. J was trimmed by 7 bases and V by 3 bases; bases with no gene match: 13. Germline lookup yields CDR1 ENHRY and CDR2 SYGVKD. CDR3 size: 17 residues. The CDR3, as DNA: TGTGCCATCAGTGAATCTGGCGGGAGGGCCGAGAGGAATGAGCAGTTCTTC. It yields the protein CAISESGGRAERNEQFF.

The chain employs TRBV6-1 and TRBJ2-1; possible D gene TRBD2, 6 bases. Per germline, CDR1 MNHNS and CDR2 SASEGT. CDR3 length equals 10 residues. V was shortened by 8 bases and J by 13 bases, with 12 bases between the two germline ends. The CDR3 nucleotides are TGTGCCAGCGACGCGGGGCTTCAGTTCTTC. Residues: CASDAGLQFF.

This clonotype was seen a few times. The chain is built from TRBV10-3 and TRBJ2-1, with a possible D match to TRBD2 (6 bases). Germline V gene data show CDR1 as ENHRY and CDR2 as SYGVKD. The CDR3 length is 15 residues. With 0 bases removed from V and 0 bases from J, the gap between germline ends came to 6 bases. The DNA of the CDR3 is TGTGCCATCAGTGAGTCGACTAGCTCCTACAATGAGCAGTTCTTC. It translates to CAISESTSSYNEQFF.

The chain has TRBV20-1 and TRBJ1-4; D is perhaps TRBD1 (5 bases). Germline assignment: CDR1 DFQATT and CDR2 SNEGSKA (reference sequence). Deletions cut 0 bases from V and 7 bases from J, with 12 bases between. The CDR3 contains 14 residues. The CDR3 coding sequence is TGCAGTGCTAGAGATGGGGGGTACAGTGAAAAACTGTTTTTT. This gives the protein CSARDGGYSEKLFF.

V is TRBV20-1 and J is TRBJ1-4; 8 nucleotides agree with TRBD1. CDR3 size: 13 residues. V trimming: 5 bases; J trimming: 8 bases; junction bases outside the gene matches: 7. Germline V lookup: CDR1 DFQATT, CDR2 SNEGSKA (reference sequence). CDR3 DNA: TGCAGTGCTCCGACAGGGGAAGCGGAAAAACTGTTTTTT. This encodes CSAPTGEAEKLFF.

This clonotype was seen a handful of times. The chain uses TRBV12-3 or TRBV12-4 and TRBJ1-1; no firm D call. The CDR3 length is 13 residues. Trimming removed 3 bases at V and 3 bases at J, with 8 bases between. CDR3 region: CASSFIGDTEAFF. CDR3 nucleotides: TGTGCCAGCAGTTTTATTGGGGACACTGAAGCTTTCTTT.

This clonotype was detected many times. The chain employs TRBV20-1 and TRBJ2-7, with 10 bases lining up with TRBD2. Germline lookup yields CDR1 DFQATT and CDR2 SNEGSKA (reference sequence). Losses at the gene ends were 4 bases for V and 4 bases for J; bases not matched to a gene: 1. The CDR3 runs to 12 residues. The CDR3 DNA follows: TGCAGTGCTAAGCGGGAGGGGTACGAGCAGTACTTC. Translating gives CSAKREGYEQYF.

The table lists this clonotype with many counts. V usage is TRBV11-2 and J usage is TRBJ2-4, with a weak D call TRBD2 (6 bases). Germline values: CDR1 SGHAT, CDR2 FQNNGV. V lost 1 base and J lost 11, with 12 bases in between. CDR3 length equals 13 residues. The CDR3 sequence: CASSLALTSFQYF. The CDR3 coding sequence is TGTGCCAGCAGCTTAGCCCTAACTAGCTTTCAGTACTTC. The variable domain in full, with the rest retrieved from reference TRBV11-2 and TRBJ2-4, is EAGVAQSPRYKIIEKRQSVAFWCNPISGHATLYWYQQILGQGPKLLIQFQNNGVVDDSQLPKDRFSAERLKGVDSTLKIQPAKLEDSAVYLCASSLALTSFQYFGAGTRLSVL.

This clonotype was counted a single time. The chain links TRBV12-3 or TRBV12-4 to TRBJ2-7, with TRBD2 matching 8 bases. The CDR3 is 15 amino acids. Trimming took 6 bases from V and 7 from J; bases not matched to a gene: 14. CDR3 nucleotide sequence: TGTGCCAGCAGCGTGAGCGGGGGCCCTTACGAGGAGCAGTACGTC. Translation gives CASSVSGGPYEEQYV.

This clonotype was counted between two and nine times. The chain links TRBV24-1 to TRBJ2-5; D gene ambiguous. The CDR3 length is 15 residues. The germline V and J ends were trimmed by 4 bases and 0 bases, with 11 bases remaining between them. CDR1 is KGHDR, CDR2 SFDVKD, per germline. The CDR3, as DNA: TGTGCCACCAGTGACCGCGGACGGAACCAAGAGACCCAGTACTTC. Translating it yields CATSDRGRNQETQYF.

The chain recombines TRBV20-1 with TRBJ2-3; D is undetermined. CDR1 is DFQATT and CDR2 is SNEGSKA in the germline V gene (reference sequence). The CDR3 sequence is 13 residues long. V was trimmed by 3 bases and J by 0 bases, leaving 7 bases between them. The CDR3 region is CSARAASTDTQYF. The CDR3 DNA is TGCAGTGCTAGGGCGGCTAGCACAGATACGCAGTATTTT.

This clonotype has just a few counts. This sequence joins TRBV20-1 and TRBJ1-5; the match to TRBD1 covers 8 bases. Germline CDR1 and CDR2: DFQATT and SNEGSKA (reference sequence). V gave up 3 bases and J gave up 7 bases; unmatched junction bases: 5. The CDR3 extends over 13 amino acids. CDR3 residues: CSASRGREQPQHF. As DNA, the CDR3 is TGCAGTGCTAGCAGGGGGCGGGAGCAGCCCCAGCATTTT.

This clonotype was seen many times. This chain joins TRBV5-5 and TRBJ1-1; 11 bases fit TRBD1. The junction had 4 bases not matched to a gene; V was cut back by 4 bases and J by 5 bases. This CDR3 has 14 amino acids. Germline CDR1 SGHKS, CDR2 YYEKEE (reference sequence). The CDR3 sequence: CASSRTGGQTEAFF. The CDR3 region has the DNA TGTGCCAGCAGCCGGACAGGGGGCCAAACTGAAGCTTTCTTT.

This sequence joins TRBV6-4 and TRBJ2-2; D ambiguous. This CDR3 region has 14 residues. Deletions cut 7 bases from V and 0 bases from J, with 9 bases between. Per germline, CDR1 MRHNA and CDR2 SNTAGT. The CDR3 nucleotides read TGTGCCAGCAAGGGTGAACCGAACACCGGGGAGCTGTTTTTT. As protein: CASKGEPNTGELFF.

There are a few counts of this clonotype. This chain uses TRBV5-1 with TRBJ2-1, with D possibly being TRBD2 (5 bases). The CDR3 totals 16 residues. Germline values: CDR1 SGHRS, CDR2 YFSETQ. The ends were cut back, 3 bases at V and 5 bases at J, with 18 bases in the middle. CDR3 DNA sequence: TGCGCCAGCAGCTGGACCGACTACCTTACGAACAATGAGCAGTTCTTC. It translates to CASSWTDYLTNNEQFF.

The J gene is TRBJ1-1, the V gene TRBV5-1, with 10 positions matching TRBD1. The CDR3 contains 15 residues. V was clipped by 0 bases and J by 7 bases; unmatched bases: 6. Germline CDR1 is SGHRS and CDR2 is YFSETQ. CDR3 amino acids: CASSLVLDRGHEAFF. As DNA, the CDR3 is TGCGCCAGCAGCTTGGTCCTCGACAGGGGGCATGAAGCTTTCTTT.

This chain links TRBV6-4 with TRBJ1-1, with TRBD1 as a possible D gene (5 bases). V was cut by 6 bases and J by 0 bases, with 17 bases left in between. The germline CDR1 and CDR2 sequences are MRHNA and SNTAGT. This CDR3 comprises 16 residues. The CDR3 nucleotides read TGTGCCAGCAGCCCGACGGGGGGGGATATGAACACTGAAGCTTTCTTT. Translation: CASSPTGGDMNTEAFF.